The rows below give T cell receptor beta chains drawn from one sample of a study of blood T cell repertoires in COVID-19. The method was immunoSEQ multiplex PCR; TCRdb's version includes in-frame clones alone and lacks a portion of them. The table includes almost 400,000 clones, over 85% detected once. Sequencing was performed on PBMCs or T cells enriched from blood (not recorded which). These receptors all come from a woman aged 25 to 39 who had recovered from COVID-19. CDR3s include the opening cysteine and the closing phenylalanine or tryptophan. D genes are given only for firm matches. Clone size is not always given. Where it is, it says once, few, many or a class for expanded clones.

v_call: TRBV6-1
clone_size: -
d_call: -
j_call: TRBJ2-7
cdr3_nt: TGTGCCAGCAGTGAAACTAGCAGTAGCTCCTACGAGCAGTACTTC
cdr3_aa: CASSETSSSSYEQYF

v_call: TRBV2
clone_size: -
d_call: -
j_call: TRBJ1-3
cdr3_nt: TGTGCCAGCAGTGACCAGGGCGTCTCTGGAAACACCATATATTTT
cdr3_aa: CASSDQGVSGNTIYF

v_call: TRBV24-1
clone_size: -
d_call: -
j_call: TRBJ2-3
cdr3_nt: TGTGCCACCAGTGGGCGGACAGCCTTCACAGATACGCAGTATTTT
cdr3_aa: CATSGRTAFTDTQYF

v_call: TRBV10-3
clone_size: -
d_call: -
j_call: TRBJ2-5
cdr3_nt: TGTGCCACCGGAGCGGGTTCCCAAGAGACCCAGTACTTC
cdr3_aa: CATGAGSQETQYF

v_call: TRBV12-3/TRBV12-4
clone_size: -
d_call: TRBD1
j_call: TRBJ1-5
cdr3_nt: TGTGCCAGCAGCTCCGACAGGGGCCAGCCCCAGCATTTT
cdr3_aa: CASSSDRGQPQHF

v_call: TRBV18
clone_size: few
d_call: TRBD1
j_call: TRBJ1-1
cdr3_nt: TGTGCCAGCTCATCCACAGGGGGCCAGGTCAACACTGAAGCTTTCTTT
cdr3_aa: CASSSTGGQVNTEAFF

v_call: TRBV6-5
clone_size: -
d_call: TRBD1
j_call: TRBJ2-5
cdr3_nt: TGTGCCAGCAGTCCCGGGACAGGGGCGGGGGAGACCCAGTACTTC
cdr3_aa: CASSPGTGAGETQYF

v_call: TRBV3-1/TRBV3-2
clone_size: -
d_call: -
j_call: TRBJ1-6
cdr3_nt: TGTGCCAGCAGCCAAGATTGGCAGGGAAATTCACCCCTCCACTTT
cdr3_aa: CASSQDWQGNSPLHF

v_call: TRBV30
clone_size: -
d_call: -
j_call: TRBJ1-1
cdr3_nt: TGTGCCTGGAGTTTCATGAACACTGAAGCTTTCTTT
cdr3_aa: CAWSFMNTEAFF

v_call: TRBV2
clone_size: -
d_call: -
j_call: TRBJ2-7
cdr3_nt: TGTGCCAGCAGGAAGGACAGGGAGGGTATGGTCTCCTACGAGCAGTACTTC
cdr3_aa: CASRKDREGMVSYEQYF

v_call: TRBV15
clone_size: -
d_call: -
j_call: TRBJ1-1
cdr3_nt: TGTGCCACCAGCATTAGCCAGACAGGGAACACTGAAGCTTTCTTT
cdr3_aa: CATSISQTGNTEAFF

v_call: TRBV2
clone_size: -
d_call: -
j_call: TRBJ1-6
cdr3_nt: TGTGCCAGCAGAGAAACAGCTCCTTTTGATTCACCCCTCCACTTT
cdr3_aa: CASRETAPFDSPLHF

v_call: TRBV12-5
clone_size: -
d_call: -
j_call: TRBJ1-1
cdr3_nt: TGTGCTAGTGGACCAGGGGTCTCGGCTGAAGCTTTCTTT
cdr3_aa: CASGPGVSAEAFF

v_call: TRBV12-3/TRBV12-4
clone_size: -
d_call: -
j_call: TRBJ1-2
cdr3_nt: TGTGCCAGCAGTTTGGGGGGACACTATGGCTACACCTTC
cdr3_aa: CASSLGGHYGYTF

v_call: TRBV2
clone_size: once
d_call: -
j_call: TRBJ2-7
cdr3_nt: TGTGCCAGCAGAACGACTACGGCGGGCTCCTACGAGCAGTACTTC
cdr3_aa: CASRTTTAGSYEQYF

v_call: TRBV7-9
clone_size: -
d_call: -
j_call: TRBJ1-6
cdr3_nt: TGTGCCAGCAGCGACTCAGGGTTGAGGAATTCACCCCTCCACTTT
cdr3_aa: CASSDSGLRNSPLHF

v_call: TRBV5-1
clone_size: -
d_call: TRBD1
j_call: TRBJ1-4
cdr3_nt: TGCGCCAGCAGCGACCGGACAGGGACTAATGAAAAACTGTTTTTT
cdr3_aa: CASSDRTGTNEKLFF

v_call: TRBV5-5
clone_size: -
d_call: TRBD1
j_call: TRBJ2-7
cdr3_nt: TGTGCCAGCAGCCTGGACAGGGGCCTCTCCTACGAGCAGTACTTC
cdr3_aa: CASSLDRGLSYEQYF

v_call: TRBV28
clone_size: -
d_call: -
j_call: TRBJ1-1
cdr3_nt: TGTGCCAGCAGTTTAGGGAGGGCGTGGACTGAAGCTTTCTTT
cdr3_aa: CASSLGRAWTEAFF

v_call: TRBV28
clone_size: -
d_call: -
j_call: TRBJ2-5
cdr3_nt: TGTGCCAGCAGTCTCGAGGGACTGACTGAAGAGACCCAGTACTTC
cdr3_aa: CASSLEGLTEETQYF

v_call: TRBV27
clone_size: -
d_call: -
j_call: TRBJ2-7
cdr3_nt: TGTGCCAGCAGTTTGGCGGGGTTTAGCTACGAGCAGTACTTC
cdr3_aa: CASSLAGFSYEQYF

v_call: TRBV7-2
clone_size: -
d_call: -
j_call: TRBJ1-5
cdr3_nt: TGTGCCAGCAGCCTAGGGCAGGCCCAGCCCCAGCATTTT
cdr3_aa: CASSLGQAQPQHF

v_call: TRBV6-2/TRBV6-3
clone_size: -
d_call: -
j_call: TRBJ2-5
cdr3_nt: TGTGCCAGCAGTTACCGGCGGGGTATCCAAGAGACCCAGTACTTC
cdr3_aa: CASSYRRGIQETQYF

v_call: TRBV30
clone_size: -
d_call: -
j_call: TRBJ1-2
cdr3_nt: TGTGCCTGGAGTCCCCCCAGTGTGAATGGCTACACCTTC
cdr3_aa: CAWSPPSVNGYTF